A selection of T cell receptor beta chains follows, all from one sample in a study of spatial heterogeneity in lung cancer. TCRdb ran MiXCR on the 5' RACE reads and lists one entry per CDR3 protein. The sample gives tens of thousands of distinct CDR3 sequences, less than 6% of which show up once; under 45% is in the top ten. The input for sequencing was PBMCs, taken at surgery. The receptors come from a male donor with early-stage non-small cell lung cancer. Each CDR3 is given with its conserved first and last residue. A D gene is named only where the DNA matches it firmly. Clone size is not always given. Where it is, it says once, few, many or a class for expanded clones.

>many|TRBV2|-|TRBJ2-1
CASRGVGGGSGEQFF
TGTGCCAGCAGGGGGGTTGGCGGAGGGTCGGGTGAGCAGTTCTTC
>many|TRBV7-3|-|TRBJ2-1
CASSLSPSNEQFF
TGTGCCAGCAGCTTATCTCCCTCCAATGAGCAGTTCTTC
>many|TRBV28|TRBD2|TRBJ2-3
CASSFYSGVVTDTQYF
TGTGCCAGCAGTTTCTATAGCGGGGTAGTTACAGATACGCAGTATTTT
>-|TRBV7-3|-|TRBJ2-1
CASSPTRTARDHNREQFF
TGTGCCAGCAGCCCCACCCGAACGGCTAGGGACCACAATCGTGAGCAGTTCTTC
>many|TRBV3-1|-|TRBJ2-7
CASSHLDRSYEQYF
TGTGCCAGCAGCCACCTAGATCGGAGTTACGAGCAGTACTTC
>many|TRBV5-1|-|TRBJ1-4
CASSFSGDEKLFF
TGCGCCAGCAGCTTTTCGGGCGATGAAAAACTGTTTTTT
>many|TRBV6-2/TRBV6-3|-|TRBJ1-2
CASSKGYGYTF
TGTGCCAGCAGCAAGGGCTATGGCTACACCTTC
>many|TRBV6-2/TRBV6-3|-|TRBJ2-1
CASIGLRGNYNEQFF
TGTGCCAGCATTGGACTGCGAGGGAACTACAATGAGCAGTTCTTC
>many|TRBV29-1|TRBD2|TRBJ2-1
CSVERGPRRFYNEQFF
TGCAGCGTGGAGCGGGGACCTAGACGATTTTACAATGAGCAGTTCTTC
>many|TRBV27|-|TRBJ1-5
CASSRGLEPQHF
TGTGCCAGCAGTCGGGGGTTGGAGCCCCAGCATTTT
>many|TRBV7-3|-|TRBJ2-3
CASSQMASTDTQYF
TGTGCCAGCAGCCAAATGGCTAGCACAGATACGCAGTATTTT
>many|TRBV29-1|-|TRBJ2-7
CSVVEQTYEQYF
TGCAGCGTTGTAGAACAGACGTACGAGCAGTACTTC
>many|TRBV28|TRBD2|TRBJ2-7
CASSPGLALTYEQYF
TGTGCCAGCAGCCCGGGACTAGCTCTTACCTACGAGCAGTACTTC
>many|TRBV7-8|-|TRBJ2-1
CASSFRDRYNEQFF
TGTGCCAGCAGCTTCCGGGACCGTTACAATGAGCAGTTCTTC
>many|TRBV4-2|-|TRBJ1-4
CASSQDMSNEKLFF
TGTGCCAGCAGCCAAGATATGAGTAATGAAAAACTGTTTTTT
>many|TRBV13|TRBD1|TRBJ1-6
CASSLGTGSSPLHF
TGTGCCAGCAGCTTAGGGACAGGGAGTTCACCCCTCCACTTT
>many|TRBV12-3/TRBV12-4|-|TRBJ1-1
CASSLMGMGTEAFF
TGTGCCAGCAGTTTGATGGGGATGGGCACTGAAGCTTTCTTT
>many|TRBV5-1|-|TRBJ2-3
CASSRLGTDTQYF
TGCGCCAGCAGCCGACTAGGCACAGATACGCAGTATTTT
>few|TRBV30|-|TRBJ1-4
CAWSPGLDGEKLFF
TGTGCCTGGAGTCCAGGGTTGGATGGTGAAAAACTGTTTTTT
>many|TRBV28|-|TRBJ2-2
CASIGALSGELFF
TGTGCCAGCATTGGCGCGCTCTCCGGGGAGCTGTTTTTT
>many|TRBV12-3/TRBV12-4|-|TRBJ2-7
CASSLGGARSSYEQYF
TGTGCCAGCAGCCTAGGGGGGGCGAGGAGCTCCTACGAGCAGTACTTC
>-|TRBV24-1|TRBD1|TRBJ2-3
CATSPGQPRTDTQYF
TGTGCCACCAGCCCGGGACAGCCACGCACAGATACGCAGTATTTT
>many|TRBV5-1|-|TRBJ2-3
CASRSGGQEDTQYF
TGCGCCAGCAGGTCGGGTGGGCAGGAGGATACGCAGTATTTT
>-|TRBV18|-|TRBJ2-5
CASSPYGDQETQYF
TGTGCCAGCTCACCATACGGAGATCAAGAGACCCAGTACTTC
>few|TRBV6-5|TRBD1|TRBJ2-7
CASSRPGQGVYEQYF
TGTGCCAGCAGCCGTCCGGGACAGGGGGTTTACGAGCAGTACTTC
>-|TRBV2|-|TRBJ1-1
CASSVRQKNTEAFF
TGTGCCAGCAGTGTACGACAGAAGAACACTGAAGCTTTCTTT
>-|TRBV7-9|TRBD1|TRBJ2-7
CASSSEWDRMTSYERYF
TGTGCCAGCAGCTCGGAGTGGGACAGGATGACCTCCTACGAGCGGTACTTC
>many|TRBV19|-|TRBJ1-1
CASWAGHLNTEAFF
TGTGCCAGTTGGGCGGGACACTTGAACACTGAAGCTTTCTTT
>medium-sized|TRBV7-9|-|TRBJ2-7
CASSSQQGEQYF
TGTGCCAGCAGCTCTCAACAGGGCGAGCAGTACTTC
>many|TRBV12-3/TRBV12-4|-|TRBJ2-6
CASTPPNANVLTF
TGTGCCAGCACTCCCCCTAATGCCAACGTCCTGACTTTC
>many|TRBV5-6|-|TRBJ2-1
CASSPIVGLTVYNEQFF
TGTGCCAGCAGCCCTATTGTAGGGTTAACCGTGTACAATGAGCAGTTCTTC
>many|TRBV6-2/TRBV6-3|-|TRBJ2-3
CATSNPEGTQYF
TGTGCCACCTCAAACCCTGAGGGTACGCAGTATTTT
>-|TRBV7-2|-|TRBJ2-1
CASSLEGGPYNEQFF
TGTGCCAGCAGCTTAGAGGGGGGACCCTACAATGAGCAGTTCTTC
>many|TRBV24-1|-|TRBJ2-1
CATSDLLLNEQFF
TGTGCCACCAGTGATTTGCTACTAAATGAGCAGTTCTTC
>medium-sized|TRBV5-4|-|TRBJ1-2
CASSPPGNYGYTF
TGTGCCAGCAGCCCACCAGGCAACTATGGCTACACCTTC
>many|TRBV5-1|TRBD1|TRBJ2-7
CASRDRAYEQYF
TGCGCCAGCCGGGACAGGGCCTACGAGCAGTACTTC
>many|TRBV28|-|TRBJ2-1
CASTPRGRVLNEQFF
TGTGCCAGCACCCCCCGGGGTAGGGTTTTGAATGAGCAGTTCTTC
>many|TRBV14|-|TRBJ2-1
CASSQAFGTNPYNEQFF
TGTGCCAGCAGCCAAGCCTTCGGGACGAACCCTTACAATGAGCAGTTCTTC
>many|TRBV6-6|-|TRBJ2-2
CASSHWAGELFF
TGTGCCAGCAGCCACTGGGCCGGGGAGCTGTTTTTT
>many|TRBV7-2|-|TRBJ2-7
CASSFFVGPDYEQYF
TGTGCCAGCAGCTTTTTCGTGGGTCCCGACTACGAGCAGTACTTC
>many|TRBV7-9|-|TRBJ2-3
CASREVRDTQYF
TGTGCCAGCAGAGAGGTGAGGGATACGCAGTATTTT
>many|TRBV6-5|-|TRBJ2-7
CASSYRRTADYEQYF
TGTGCCAGCAGTTACAGAAGGACAGCTGACTACGAGCAGTACTTC
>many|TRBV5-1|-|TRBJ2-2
CASELQMNTGELFF
TGCGCCAGCGAACTGCAAATGAACACCGGGGAGCTGTTTTTT
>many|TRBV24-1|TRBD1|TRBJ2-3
CATSDLKGARGTDTQYF
TGTGCCACCAGTGATTTGAAGGGGGCGAGGGGCACAGATACGCAGTATTTT
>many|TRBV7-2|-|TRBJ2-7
CASSLRGTYEQYF
TGTGCCAGCAGCTTAAGGGGGACCTACGAGCAGTACTTC
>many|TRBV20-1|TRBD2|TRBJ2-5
CSAPGGAKETQYF
TGCAGTGCCCCGGGAGGGGCTAAGGAGACCCAGTACTTC
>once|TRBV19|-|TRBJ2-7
CASSNFHEQYF
TGTGCCAGTAGTAATTTCCACGAGCAGTACTTC
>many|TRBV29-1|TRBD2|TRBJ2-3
CSGLLAGGVDTQYF
TGCAGCGGCTTACTAGCGGGGGGCGTGGATACGCAGTATTTT
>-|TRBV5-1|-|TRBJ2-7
CASSLGAVGSYEQYF
TGCGCCAGCAGCTTGGGGGCAGTGGGGTCCTACGAGCAGTACTTC
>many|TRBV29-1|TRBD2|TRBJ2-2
CSVSREGTGELFF
TGCAGCGTTTCGCGGGAGGGCACCGGGGAGCTGTTTTTT
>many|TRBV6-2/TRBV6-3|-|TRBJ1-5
CASSSIRTDQMNQPQHF
TGTGCCAGCAGCTCTATTCGGACAGACCAGATGAATCAGCCCCAGCATTTT